Presented here are 30 T cell receptor beta chains from one specimen sequenced in a study of blood T cells in healthy people across ages. Through a sample-barcoded 5' primer and a J-beta primer mix, a second PCR was run for roughly 7 to 11 cycles. TCRdb ran MiXCR on the 5' RACE reads and lists one entry per CDR3 protein. The sample yields 1,500,000 or so distinct CDR3 sequences, roughly 43% seen once. The specimen sequenced was blood. Receptors originate from a woman between 18 and 29 years old in good health.

This sequence joins TRBV12-3 or TRBV12-4 and TRBJ2-1, with D perhaps TRBD1 or TRBD2 (5 bases each). The length of the CDR3 is 14 residues. V lost 5 bases and J 3 bases, leaving 11 bases between the germline ends. Written as DNA, the CDR3 is TGTGCCAGCAGTCCTTGGGACGGCTACAATGAGCAGTTCTTC. Protein sequence: CASSPWDGYNEQFF.

The chain employs TRBV4-1 and TRBJ2-6; tentative D call: TRBD1 (6 bases). V shed 2 bases and J shed 0 bases, with 8 bases lying between them. CDR3 length: 16 residues. Germline values: CDR1 MGHRA, CDR2 YSYEKL. The CDR3 region has the DNA TGCGCCAGCAGCCAAACAGGGAGCTCTGGGGCCAACGTCCTGACTTTC. This encodes CASSQTGSSGANVLTF.

The chain couples TRBV4-3 to TRBJ2-1; the D gene could be TRBD1 or TRBD2 (6 bases each). The DNA matches TRBJ2-7 better at its end, which makes the J call doubtful. Per the germline V gene, CDR1 is LGHNA and CDR2 is YSLEER. The CDR3 has 16 amino acids. The CDR3 DNA follows: TGCGCCAGCAGCCAAGATTGGGGGGCGGGCTACAATGAGCAGTACTTC. Translating gives CASSQDWGAGYNEQYF.

V gene TRBV6-6 combines with J gene TRBJ2-3; either TRBD1 or TRBD2 may fit D (5 bases each). Germline-derived CDR1 and CDR2 are MNHNY and SVGAGI (reference sequence). CDR3 length: 15 residues. Trimming took 6 bases from V and 4 from J, leaving 17 bases between them. The CDR3 DNA is TGTGCCAGCAGATACGGGCCAGGGAGCCCAGATACGCAGTATTTT. Amino acids: CASRYGPGSPDTQYF.

There are a few counts of this clonotype. This chain links TRBV9 with TRBJ1-5; 9 bases fit TRBD1. This CDR3 has 18 residues. Unmatched junction bases numbered 11, after V lost 4 bases and J lost 0 bases. The germline V gene encodes CDR1 SGDLS and CDR2 YYNGEE. The CDR3: CASSRRTGARNSNQPQHF. The CDR3 DNA reads as TGTGCCAGCAGCCGGAGGACAGGGGCGAGAAATAGCAATCAGCCCCAGCATTTT. Full variable domain (outside the CDR3, taken from reference TRBV9 and TRBJ1-5): DSGVTQTPKHLITATGQRVTLRCSPRSGDLSVYWYQQSLDQGLQFLIQYYNGEERAKGNILERFSAQQFPDLHSELNLSSLELGDSALYFCASSRRTGARNSNQPQHFGDGTRLSIL.

This chain joins TRBV5-5 and TRBJ1-5, with 7 nucleotides matching TRBD1. Germline CDR1 reads SGHKS; CDR2 reads YYEKEE (reference sequence). V was pared by 6 bases and J by 5 bases, with 8 bases of the junction left unmatched. The CDR3 is 14 residues long. The CDR3 nucleotides read TGTGCCAGCAACGGACAGGTGGGGGATCAGCCCCAGCATTTT. It codes for CASNGQVGDQPQHF.

This clonotype was seen just once. The chain's CDR3 is CASSRVGRGLSDTQYF. The CDR3 coding sequence is TGTGCCAGCAGCAGAGTCGGCAGGGGGCTCTCAGATACGCAGTATTTT. The rearrangement links TRBV7-9 to TRBJ2-3, with 8 bases matching TRBD1. The germline gives CDR1 SEHNR, CDR2 FQNEAQ (reference sequence). The CDR3 totals 16 residues. V trimming: 5 bases; J trimming: 4 bases; junction bases outside the gene matches: 11.

This clonotype has a count of ten or more. The chain is built from TRBV7-9 and TRBJ1-6, with D perhaps matching TRBD1 (5 bases). Germline V gene data show CDR1 as SEHNR and CDR2 as FQNEAQ (reference sequence). CDR3 length: 17 amino acids. With 4 bases removed from V and 0 bases from J, the gap between germline ends came to 13 bases. The CDR3 coding sequence is TGTGCCAGCAGCTCGGGACGGTCAAGCTCCTATAATTCACCCCTCCACTTT. Translation gives CASSSGRSSSYNSPLHF. Using reference TRBV7-9 and TRBJ1-6 for the parts outside the CDR3, the full variable domain is DTGVSQNPRHKITKRGQNVTFRCDPISEHNRLYWYRQTLGQGPEFLTYFQNEAQLEKSRLLSDRFSAERPKGSFSTLEIQRTEQGDSAMYLCASSSGRSSSYNSPLHFGNGTRLTVT.

V is TRBV29-1 and J is TRBJ2-7; D might be TRBD1 (5 bases). Germline V CDR1 and CDR2: SQVTM, ANQGSEA. This CDR3 is 15 amino acids long. With 4 bases removed from V and 4 bases from J, the gap between germline ends came to 20 bases. In DNA, the CDR3 is TGCAGCGTTGCCCCGGGTACCGACAGAACGTACGAGCAGTACTTC. Protein: CSVAPGTDRTYEQYF.

The chain combines TRBV10-3 with TRBJ1-5; possibly TRBD1 for D (5 bases). The V and J ends lost 6 bases and 0 bases respectively, with 18 bases between them. This CDR3 contains 17 residues. Germline V gene sequence: CDR1 ENHRY, CDR2 SYGVKD. The CDR3 loop reads CAISASGQPYSNQPQHF. The CDR3 DNA follows: TGTGCCATCAGCGCGTCGGGGCAACCTTATAGCAATCAGCCCCAGCATTTT.

At least ten counts were recorded for this clonotype. This sequence joins TRBV4-1 and TRBJ1-5, with a tentative D call TRBD1 (5 bases). This CDR3 has 15 amino acids. V was trimmed by 1 base and J by 2 bases, leaving 9 bases between them. CDR1 and CDR2 from the germline V gene are MGHRA and YSYEKL. The CDR3 coding sequence is TGCGCCAGCAGCCAAGTTGGGGGGGGCAATCAGCCCCAGCATTTT. Translated, it gives CASSQVGGGNQPQHF.

The chain links TRBV28 to TRBJ1-1, with 7 bases identical to TRBD1. This CDR3 region has 13 residues. Germline V gene lookup returns CDR1 MDHEN and CDR2 SYDVKM. J was trimmed by 4 bases and V by 6 bases; bases with no gene match: 5. In DNA, the CDR3 is TGTGCCAGCAGGACGGGACAGCCCACTGAAGCTTTCTTT. Translated, it gives CASRTGQPTEAFF.

This clonotype was picked up a small number of times. CDR3 DNA sequence: TGTGCCAGCAGTACCCCGACAGGGGTAGAGACCCAGTACTTC. Its translation is CASSTPTGVETQYF. The rearrangement joins TRBV27 to TRBJ2-5, with 8 bases matching TRBD1. Germline values: CDR1 MNHEY, CDR2 SMNVEV (reference sequence). The ends lost 5 bases at V and 4 bases at J; junction bases unmatched: 6. The CDR3 consists of 14 residues.

The chain carries TRBV7-2 and TRBJ1-5, with 7 bases matching TRBD1. In germline, CDR1 is SGHTA, CDR2 FQGNSA. CDR3 length: 15 amino acids. The V and J ends lost 5 bases and 3 bases, in that order; junction bases with no gene match: 7. Written as DNA, the CDR3 is TGTGCCAGCAGCATCGACAGGGTTATCAATCAGCCCCAGCATTTT. Protein sequence: CASSIDRVINQPQHF.

The J gene is TRBJ2-1, the V gene TRBV7-9; tentative D call: TRBD1 (5 bases). The J call may be wrong; the DNA end is better matched by TRBJ2-7. The CDR3 runs 15 residues. The germline V gene encodes CDR1 SEHNR and CDR2 FQNEAQ (reference sequence). The CDR3 region is CASSLWGGSYNEQYF. The CDR3 nucleotides are TGTGCCAGCAGCCTTTGGGGCGGTTCCTACAATGAGCAGTACTTC.

There are a few counts of this clonotype. The genes are TRBV28 and TRBJ1-2; 10 nucleotides align to TRBD1. Germline V gene data show CDR1 as MDHEN and CDR2 as SYDVKM. Trimming took 5 bases from V and 2 from J; bases not matched to a gene: 11. The CDR3 has 17 residues. The chain's CDR3 is CASSPTPGQGTNYGYTF. The DNA for the CDR3 is TGTGCCAGCAGTCCCACACCGGGACAGGGGACAAACTATGGCTACACCTTC.

The V gene is TRBV15, the J gene TRBJ2-1, with TRBD2 identical over 14 bases. Per germline, CDR1 LNHNV and CDR2 YYDKDF (reference sequence). This CDR3 spans 17 amino acids. The junction had 6 bases not matched to a gene; V was cut back by 5 bases and J by 3 bases. Here the CDR3 reads CATSVGTSGGFYNEQFF. The CDR3 DNA is TGTGCCACCAGCGTAGGGACTAGCGGGGGCTTCTACAATGAGCAGTTCTTC.

This clonotype was seen a few times. The chain is built from TRBV4-1 and TRBJ1-2, with unresolved D. This CDR3 is built from 15 residues. Between the trimmed V and J ends, which lost 3 bases and 5 bases, there was a span of 16 bases. Per germline, CDR1 MGHRA and CDR2 YSYEKL. The DNA for the CDR3 is TGCGCCAGCAGCCAGATATCAGACGGGGTTTATGGCTACACCTTC. It encodes CASSQISDGVYGYTF.

The chain combines TRBV29-1 with TRBJ2-4; D could derive from TRBD1 or TRBD2 (5 bases each). Trimming left V 7 bases short and J 13 bases short, with 20 bases between. This CDR3 comprises 12 residues. The germline V gene encodes CDR1 SQVTM and CDR2 ANQGSEA. The CDR3 nucleotides are TGCAGCGCGGGACCGAGGACGGGTGAGCAGTACTTC. As protein: CSAGPRTGEQYF.

The gene calls are TRBV4-1 and TRBJ1-2, with 10 bases identical to TRBD1. The length of the CDR3 is 16 residues. The V and J ends lost 2 bases and 5 bases, in that order; junction bases with no gene match: 8. CDR1 MGHRA and CDR2 YSYEKL come from the germline V gene. The DNA for the CDR3 is TGCGCCAGCAGCCAATCCCACGGGGGACAGGGGTATGGCTACACCTTC. Amino acid sequence: CASSQSHGGQGYGYTF.

This clonotype was observed a handful of times. The chain recombines TRBV2 with TRBJ2-2; TRBD1 matches at 7 bases. V shed 7 bases, J shed 7 bases, and the junction held 9 bases outside the gene matches. Germline values: CDR1 SNHLY, CDR2 FYNNEI. The CDR3 extends over 14 amino acids. For the CDR3, the DNA is TGTGCCAGCAACCGACAGGGTAACGTCGGGGAGCTGTTTTTT. It codes for CASNRQGNVGELFF.

This clonotype was counted ten times or more. One end of the junction is discordant with germline, which a read error may explain. The chain carries TRBV12-3 or TRBV12-4 and TRBJ2-5; 9 bases match TRBD1. This CDR3 is built from 14 residues. CDR3 region: CASSLRQGGETQYF. CDR3 bases: TGCGCCAGCAGCTTAAGACAGGGGGGGGAGACCCAGTACTTC.

The chain links TRBV27 to TRBJ2-5; TRBD2 agrees at 8 bases. CDR3 length: 14 amino acids. CDR1 is MNHEY and CDR2 is SMNVEV in the germline V gene (reference sequence). J gave up 11 bases and V 8 bases, and 16 bases lay outside the gene matches. The CDR3: CASRSGMGYNEQYF. The CDR3 region has the DNA TGTGCCAGCCGTAGCGGGATGGGTTACAATGAGCAGTACTTC.

Remarks on this clonotype: The junction does not match germline at one end; this may be a read error. The V call is TRBV27, the J call TRBJ2-7; D perhaps matches TRBD2 (6 bases). Per germline, CDR1 MNHEY and CDR2 SMNVEV (reference sequence). CDR3 length equals 16 residues. The CDR3 nucleotides are TGTGCCAGCAGTTCCAAGACTAGGACCTCACCCTACGGGCAGTACTTC. The encoded protein is CASSSKTRTSPYGQYF.

This rearrangement joins TRBV7-9 to TRBJ1-4; 9 positions agree with TRBD1. This CDR3 has 16 residues. The germline V gene has CDR1 SEHNR and CDR2 FQNEAQ (reference sequence). The trim removed 5 bases at V and 0 bases at J, leaving 4 bases unmatched. Here the CDR3 reads CASSKRQGATNEKLFF. The DNA of the CDR3 is TGTGCCAGCAGCAAAAGACAGGGGGCAACTAATGAAAAACTGTTTTTT.

This clonotype was found many times. The V and J genes are TRBV6-6 and TRBJ1-2, with 8 positions matching TRBD1. The J segment lost 1 base and the V segment lost 7 bases, leaving 14 bases of the junction unmatched. CDR1 and CDR2 from the germline V gene are MNHNY and SVGAGI (reference sequence). The CDR3 is 17 residues long. CDR3 loop: CASTPLWGQELNYGYTF. CDR3 DNA sequence: TGTGCCAGCACCCCCCTCTGGGGACAGGAACTTAACTATGGCTACACCTTC.

The CDR3 loop is CASSLLLTSTNEKLFF. DNA for the CDR3: TGTGCCAGCAGTTTACTGCTCACCTCAACTAATGAAAAACTGTTTTTT. The rearrangement joins TRBV28 to TRBJ1-4; no clear D. CDR3 length: 16 amino acids. Germline V CDR1 and CDR2: MDHEN, SYDVKM. Trimming removed 2 bases from V and 0 bases from J, with 10 bases in between.

The CDR3 DNA sequence: TGCGCCAGCAGCCGCGCAGCGGAGATCTACAATGAGCAGTTCTTC. Amino acids: CASSRAAEIYNEQFF. J is TRBJ2-1 and V is TRBV4-3, with TRBD2 as a possible D gene (5 bases). Germline V CDR1 and CDR2: LGHNA, YSLEER. The CDR3 runs 15 residues. V lost 4 bases and J 3 bases, leaving 13 bases between the germline ends.

In its sample, this clonotype was seen a few times. This chain joins TRBV20-1 and TRBJ2-7, with D maybe TRBD2 (6 bases). Germline CDR1 and CDR2: DFQATT and SNEGSKA (reference sequence). The CDR3 runs 15 residues. The V end was cut by 6 bases, the J end by 3 bases, with 21 bases between. CDR3 nucleotide sequence: TGCAGTGCGACACCGGGACTCAAGTATGACTACGAGCAGTACTTC. Translated, it gives CSATPGLKYDYEQYF.

This chain connects TRBV25-1 to TRBJ1-1, with 7 bases aligning to TRBD1. Germline loops: CDR1 MGHDK, CDR2 SYGVNS. With 7 bases clipped from V and 4 bases from J, the junction kept 12 bases outside the gene matches. The CDR3 totals 15 residues. The CDR3 region is CASNGPGGLGTEAFF. CDR3 DNA sequence: TGTGCCAGCAATGGGCCAGGGGGTCTCGGCACTGAAGCTTTCTTT. Filled out from reference TRBV25-1 and TRBJ1-1, the complete variable domain reads EADIYQTPRYLVIGTGKKITLECSQTMGHDKMYWYQQDPGMELHLIHYSYGVNSTEKGDLSSESTVSRIRTEHFPLTLESARPSHTSQYLCASNGPGGLGTEAFFGQGTRLTVV.